This record concerns one TCR beta chain sequence. TCRdb re-called the 5' RACE reads with MiXCR, one entry per CDR3 protein. The sample contains approximately 400,000 distinct CDR3 sequences, approximately 19% of which appear only once. The data derive from a study of T-cell memory formation after mild COVID-19. Germline V gene data show CDR1 as SGHRS and CDR2 as YFSETQ. CDR3 length: 14 residues. Trimming removed 2 bases at V and 4 bases at J, with 10 bases between. This clonotype was sampled from a man in his late teens or twenties who had mild COVID-19 (a few samples of this study predate the infection). Cell type and time point are not known. The V and J genes are TRBV5-1 and TRBJ1-3; perhaps TRBD1 as D (5 bases). Sequencing was performed on PBMCs or a T cell subset sorted from them (not recorded which). Here the CDR3 reads CASSFGGVGNTIYF. The CDR3 region has the DNA TGCGCCAGCAGCTTCGGAGGGGTCGGAAACACCATATATTTT.